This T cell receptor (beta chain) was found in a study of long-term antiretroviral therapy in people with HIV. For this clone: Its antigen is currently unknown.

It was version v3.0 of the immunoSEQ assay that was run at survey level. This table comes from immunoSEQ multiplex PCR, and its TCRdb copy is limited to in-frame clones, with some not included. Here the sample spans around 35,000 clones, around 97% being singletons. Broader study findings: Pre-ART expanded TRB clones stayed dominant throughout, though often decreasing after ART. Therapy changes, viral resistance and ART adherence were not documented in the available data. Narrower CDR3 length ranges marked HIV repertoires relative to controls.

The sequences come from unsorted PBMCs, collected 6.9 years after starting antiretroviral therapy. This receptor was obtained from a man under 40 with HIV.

The CDR3 sequence is CASSPSYQETQYF. The CDR3 bases are TGTGCCAGCAGCCCCTCGTACCAAGAGACCCAGTACTTC. J is TRBJ2-5 and V is TRBV27; unclear D gene. The CDR3 is 13 amino acids. Germline-derived CDR1 and CDR2 are MNHEY and SMNVEV (reference sequence). V lost 6 bases and J lost 0, with 8 bases in between.